The entry below gives a single TCR beta chain sequence along with its context. These data come from a study of blood T cell repertoires in COVID-19. The germline V gene has CDR1 DFQATT and CDR2 SNEGSKA (reference sequence). There are 15 residues in the CDR3. With 3 bases clipped from V and 0 bases from J, the junction kept 8 bases outside the gene matches. Produced via immunoSEQ multiplex PCR; TCRdb's table is partial and in-frame only. Among tens of thousands of clones listed, 87% were seen once. This TCR derives from a human donor in a cohort sampled during active COVID-19. Material: peripheral blood. The V call is TRBV20-1, the J call TRBJ2-7; TRBD2 aligns across 7 bases. The CDR3 DNA reads TGCAGTGCTAGTATCGCTAGCGGATCCTCCTACGAGCAGTACTTC. Protein product: CSASIASGSSYEQYF.